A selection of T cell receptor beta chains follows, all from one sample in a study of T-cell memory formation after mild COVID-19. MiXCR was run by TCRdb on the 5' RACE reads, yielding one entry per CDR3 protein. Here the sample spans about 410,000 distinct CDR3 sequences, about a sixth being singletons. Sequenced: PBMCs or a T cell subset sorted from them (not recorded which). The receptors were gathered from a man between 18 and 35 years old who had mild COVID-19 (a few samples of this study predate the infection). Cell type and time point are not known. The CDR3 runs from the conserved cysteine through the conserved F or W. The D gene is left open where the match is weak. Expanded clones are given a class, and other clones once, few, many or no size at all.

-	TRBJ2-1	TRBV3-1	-	CASSHLDRFEQFF	TGTGCCAGCAGCCACCTAGACAGGTTTGAGCAGTTCTTC
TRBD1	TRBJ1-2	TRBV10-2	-	CASLQGRVYGYTF	TGCGCCAGCCTACAGGGGAGAGTCTATGGCTACACCTTC
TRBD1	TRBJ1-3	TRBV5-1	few	CASSLQGDGNTIYF	TGCGCCAGCAGCTTACAGGGGGATGGAAACACCATATATTTT
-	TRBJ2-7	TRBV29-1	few	CSVEEHGQYYEQYF	TGCAGCGTTGAAGAACATGGACAGTACTACGAGCAGTACTTC
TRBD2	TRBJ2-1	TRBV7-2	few	CASSLQAGVNEQFF	TGTGCCAGCAGCCTTCAAGCGGGGGTAAATGAGCAGTTCTTC
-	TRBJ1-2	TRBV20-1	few	CSAFQLGRYGYTF	TGCAGTGCTTTCCAGTTGGGACGCTATGGCTACACCTTC
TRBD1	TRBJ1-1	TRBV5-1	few	CASSRGQAGDRLLGTEAFF	TGCGCCAGCAGTCGGGGACAGGCGGGCGACAGGTTGTTGGGCACTGAAGCTTTCTTT
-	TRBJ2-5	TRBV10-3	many	CAISESRTQETQYF	TGTGCCATCAGTGAGTCGCGGACGCAAGAGACCCAGTACTTC
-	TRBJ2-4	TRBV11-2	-	CASSFLGDLAKNIQYF	TGTGCCAGCAGCTTCCTCGGGGACTTAGCCAAAAACATTCAGTACTTC
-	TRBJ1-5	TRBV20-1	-	CSAKPTDPSQGAQHF	TGCAGTGCTAAACCGACAGACCCATCCCAAGGGGCCCAGCATTTT
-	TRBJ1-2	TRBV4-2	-	CASSPGDGDYGYTF	TGTGCCAGCAGCCCAGGGGACGGAGACTATGGCTACACCTTC
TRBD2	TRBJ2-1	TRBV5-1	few	CASSGAGYEQFF	TGCGCCAGCAGCGGAGCGGGGTATGAGCAGTTCTTC
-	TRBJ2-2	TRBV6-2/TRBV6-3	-	CASSYWWNREGIPGELFF	TGTGCCAGCAGTTACTGGTGGAACAGGGAAGGGATTCCCGGGGAGCTGTTTTTT
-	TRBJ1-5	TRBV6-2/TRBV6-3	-	CASRGDSNQPQHF	TGTGCCAGCCGGGGCGATAGCAATCAGCCCCAGCATTTT